The rows below give T cell receptor beta chains drawn from one sample of a study of T cells after yellow fever vaccination. Using its own MiXCR run on the 5' RACE reads, TCRdb lists one record per CDR3 protein. The data contain hundreds of thousands of distinct CDR3 sequences, around a sixth of them seen just once; the ten biggest clones take up about 18%. Here the sequenced sample was PBMCs, taken around 5 days after the first yellow fever vaccination. The receptors were gathered from a man between 18 and 35 years old who received the YFV17D yellow fever vaccine. CDR3s include the opening cysteine and the closing phenylalanine or tryptophan. Fields, in order: V gene, clone size, J gene, D gene, CDR3 DNA, CDR3 protein. A D gene is named only where the DNA matches it firmly. Clone sizes are given selectively: once, few, many, or a class where the clone is expanded.

v_call: TRBV6-5; clone_size: few; j_call: TRBJ2-5; d_call: -; cdr3_nt: TGTGCCAGCAGTTTGAGTTGGTACCAAGAGACCCAGTACTTC; cdr3_aa: CASSLSWYQETQYF
v_call: TRBV29-1; clone_size: -; j_call: TRBJ1-2; d_call: -; cdr3_nt: TGCAGCGTTGTTGGGGGGAACTATGGCTACACCTTC; cdr3_aa: CSVVGGNYGYTF
v_call: TRBV6-2/TRBV6-3; clone_size: few; j_call: TRBJ2-1; d_call: TRBD1; cdr3_nt: TGTGCCAGCAGTCACCGGGACAGGGTCTACAATGAGCAGTTCTTC; cdr3_aa: CASSHRDRVYNEQFF
v_call: TRBV12-3/TRBV12-4; clone_size: -; j_call: TRBJ1-2; d_call: TRBD1; cdr3_nt: TGTGCCAGCAGTTCCGTCGACAGGGCCTATGGCTACACCTTC; cdr3_aa: CASSSVDRAYGYTF
v_call: TRBV20-1; clone_size: -; j_call: TRBJ1-6; d_call: TRBD1; cdr3_nt: TGCAGTGCTAGTTCAGCCCCACAGGGGAATAATTCACCCCTCCACTTT; cdr3_aa: CSASSAPQGNNSPLHF
v_call: TRBV15; clone_size: -; j_call: TRBJ2-7; d_call: TRBD2; cdr3_nt: TGTGCCACCAGCAGACTTTCCCTCGGGAGGGACTCCTACGAGCAGTACTTC; cdr3_aa: CATSRLSLGRDSYEQYF
v_call: TRBV6-5; clone_size: few; j_call: TRBJ1-3; d_call: -; cdr3_nt: TGTGCCAGCAGTTACCCAGTTGGCTCTGGAAACACCATATATTTT; cdr3_aa: CASSYPVGSGNTIYF
v_call: TRBV4-3; clone_size: many; j_call: TRBJ2-7; d_call: TRBD1; cdr3_nt: TGCGCCAGCAGCCAAGGAAGGGACAGCCCCTACGAGCAGTACTTC; cdr3_aa: CASSQGRDSPYEQYF
v_call: TRBV15; clone_size: -; j_call: TRBJ2-5; d_call: -; cdr3_nt: TGTGCCACCAGCAGGGCGGGGAATCAAGAGACCCAGTACTTC; cdr3_aa: CATSRAGNQETQYF
v_call: TRBV6-5; clone_size: -; j_call: TRBJ1-1; d_call: -; cdr3_nt: TGTGCCACCATGGGGCGAGAAGCTTTCTTT; cdr3_aa: CATMGREAFF
v_call: TRBV7-2; clone_size: -; j_call: TRBJ2-2; d_call: TRBD1; cdr3_nt: TGTGCCAGCAGCCCGGACAGGGTAGGCGGGGAGCTGTTTTTT; cdr3_aa: CASSPDRVGGELFF
v_call: TRBV20-1; clone_size: few; j_call: TRBJ1-5; d_call: -; cdr3_nt: TGCAGTGCGCTTAACAGGGATAGCAATCAGCCCCAGCATTTT; cdr3_aa: CSALNRDSNQPQHF
v_call: TRBV24-1; clone_size: few; j_call: TRBJ2-6; d_call: -; cdr3_nt: TGTGCCACCAGTGGGGCTGGGGCCAACGTCCTGACTTTC; cdr3_aa: CATSGAGANVLTF
v_call: TRBV7-9; clone_size: -; j_call: TRBJ2-5; d_call: TRBD2; cdr3_nt: TGTGCCAGCAGCTTAACTACCGGGACTATCCAAGAGACCCAGTACTTC; cdr3_aa: CASSLTTGTIQETQYF
v_call: TRBV20-1; clone_size: many; j_call: TRBJ2-3; d_call: -; cdr3_nt: TGCAGTGCTAGGGCGGACTATAGTTTTGCAGATACGCAGTATTTT; cdr3_aa: CSARADYSFADTQYF
v_call: TRBV6-6; clone_size: many; j_call: TRBJ1-4; d_call: -; cdr3_nt: TGTGCCAGCAGTCGACAGGCGCCTGAAAAACTGTTTTTT; cdr3_aa: CASSRQAPEKLFF
v_call: TRBV6-1; clone_size: few; j_call: TRBJ1-1; d_call: TRBD1; cdr3_nt: TGTGCCAGCAGCCGCCAGGGGGGTTTAGCTGAAGCTTTCTTT; cdr3_aa: CASSRQGGLAEAFF
v_call: TRBV7-6; clone_size: -; j_call: TRBJ2-5; d_call: TRBD2; cdr3_nt: TGTGCCAGCAGCTTGAGGCTAGCGGGGGGGCTCGCAGAGACCCAGTACTTC; cdr3_aa: CASSLRLAGGLAETQYF
v_call: TRBV29-1; clone_size: few; j_call: TRBJ2-3; d_call: -; cdr3_nt: TGCAGCGTTGACGCCAGGGGCGTCACAGATACGCAGTATTTT; cdr3_aa: CSVDARGVTDTQYF
v_call: TRBV18; clone_size: -; j_call: TRBJ2-7; d_call: -; cdr3_nt: TGTGCCAGCTCAGCTCCGGACAGCTACGAGCAGTACTTC; cdr3_aa: CASSAPDSYEQYF
v_call: TRBV7-3; clone_size: -; j_call: TRBJ2-1; d_call: TRBD1; cdr3_nt: TGTGCCAGCAGCAAAGACAGGGACCGATACAATGAGCAGTTCTTC; cdr3_aa: CASSKDRDRYNEQFF
v_call: TRBV20-1; clone_size: few; j_call: TRBJ2-7; d_call: -; cdr3_nt: TGCAGTGCTAGACGGGGAAGGGGGAGGGACGAGCAGTACTTC; cdr3_aa: CSARRGRGRDEQYF
v_call: TRBV27; clone_size: few; j_call: TRBJ1-5; d_call: -; cdr3_nt: TGTGCCAGCAGTACCGAGGCCAAGGGCAATCAGCCCCAGCATTTT; cdr3_aa: CASSTEAKGNQPQHF
v_call: TRBV7-9; clone_size: few; j_call: TRBJ2-1; d_call: -; cdr3_nt: TGTGCCAGCAGCCACAGGACGGGATACAATGAGCAGTTCTTC; cdr3_aa: CASSHRTGYNEQFF
v_call: TRBV7-9; clone_size: few; j_call: TRBJ2-7; d_call: -; cdr3_nt: TGTGCCAGCAGCCCAAGGGACAAGTCCTACGAGCAGTACTTC; cdr3_aa: CASSPRDKSYEQYF
v_call: TRBV5-1; clone_size: few; j_call: TRBJ2-1; d_call: -; cdr3_nt: TGCGCCAGCGGCCTGCCTAGCCTGGATGAGCAGTTCTTC; cdr3_aa: CASGLPSLDEQFF
v_call: TRBV6-1; clone_size: -; j_call: TRBJ1-3; d_call: -; cdr3_nt: TGTGCCAGCAGATTCAGGGTCTCGGTGGACACCATATATTTT; cdr3_aa: CASRFRVSVDTIYF
v_call: TRBV12-3/TRBV12-4; clone_size: -; j_call: TRBJ2-6; d_call: -; cdr3_nt: TGTGCCAGCAGTTTTCATGGCCCTGGGGCCAACGTCCTGACTTTC; cdr3_aa: CASSFHGPGANVLTF
v_call: TRBV20-1; clone_size: many; j_call: TRBJ2-5; d_call: TRBD2; cdr3_nt: TGCAGTGCTAGCGGGGGGGCGGGCTTGGAGACCCAGTACTTC; cdr3_aa: CSASGGAGLETQYF
v_call: TRBV4-2; clone_size: -; j_call: TRBJ2-5; d_call: -; cdr3_nt: TGTGCCAGCAGCCAAGGGTGGCAGGAACGGGAGACCCAGTACTTC; cdr3_aa: CASSQGWQERETQYF
v_call: TRBV4-3; clone_size: -; j_call: TRBJ1-2; d_call: -; cdr3_nt: TGCGCCAGCAGCCAAGCCGGGACCGTCACCCCCTATGGCTACACCTTC; cdr3_aa: CASSQAGTVTPYGYTF
v_call: TRBV29-1; clone_size: many; j_call: TRBJ2-3; d_call: TRBD1; cdr3_nt: TGCAGCGCCAGCCAGGGGGTAGCCACAGATACGCAGTATTTT; cdr3_aa: CSASQGVATDTQYF
v_call: TRBV29-1; clone_size: few; j_call: TRBJ1-1; d_call: TRBD1; cdr3_nt: TGCAGCGTTGGCCGTGCCGGGACAGGGCCCACTGAAGCTTTCTTT; cdr3_aa: CSVGRAGTGPTEAFF
v_call: TRBV19; clone_size: few; j_call: TRBJ2-2; d_call: TRBD1; cdr3_nt: TGTGCCAGTAGTATCCAGGGGGCGTCCGGGGAGCTGTTTTTT; cdr3_aa: CASSIQGASGELFF
v_call: TRBV10-3; clone_size: -; j_call: TRBJ1-1; d_call: -; cdr3_nt: TGTGCCATCAGTGACTCACGTACAGGGTTTAACACTGAAGCTTTCTTT; cdr3_aa: CAISDSRTGFNTEAFF
v_call: TRBV4-3; clone_size: few; j_call: TRBJ2-1; d_call: TRBD2; cdr3_nt: TGCGCCAGCAGCCAAGGAGCGGGGGACTACAATGAGCAGTTCTTC; cdr3_aa: CASSQGAGDYNEQFF
v_call: TRBV5-1; clone_size: -; j_call: TRBJ2-7; d_call: -; cdr3_nt: TGCGCCAGCAGCTTGGCGCGGGGCAGCTCCTACGAGCAGTACTTC; cdr3_aa: CASSLARGSSYEQYF
v_call: TRBV5-5; clone_size: -; j_call: TRBJ2-7; d_call: TRBD1; cdr3_nt: TGTGCCAGCAGCTCGTTCGGCGGGGACAGGGGGCACGAGCAGTACTTC; cdr3_aa: CASSSFGGDRGHEQYF
v_call: TRBV12-3/TRBV12-4; clone_size: few; j_call: TRBJ2-6; d_call: TRBD1; cdr3_nt: TGTGCCAGCAGTTTCGGGACAGGGGTAGGTGGGGCCAACGTCCTGACTTTC; cdr3_aa: CASSFGTGVGGANVLTF
v_call: TRBV12-3/TRBV12-4; clone_size: few; j_call: TRBJ2-5; d_call: -; cdr3_nt: TGTGCCAGCAGTCCGGACAGCGCGCAAGAGACCCAGTACTTC; cdr3_aa: CASSPDSAQETQYF
v_call: TRBV3-1; clone_size: few; j_call: TRBJ2-1; d_call: TRBD2; cdr3_nt: TGTGCCAGCAGCCCGGGACTAGCGTACAATGAGCAGTTCTTC; cdr3_aa: CASSPGLAYNEQFF
v_call: TRBV20-1; clone_size: few; j_call: TRBJ2-7; d_call: -; cdr3_nt: TGCAGTGCAGAACTGGGGAACGAGCAGTACTTC; cdr3_aa: CSAELGNEQYF
v_call: TRBV20-1; clone_size: -; j_call: TRBJ1-2; d_call: -; cdr3_nt: TGCAGTGCTACAGGCGGAGAGAGTGGCTACACCTTC; cdr3_aa: CSATGGESGYTF
v_call: TRBV12-3/TRBV12-4; clone_size: -; j_call: TRBJ2-5; d_call: -; cdr3_nt: TGTGCCAGCAGGCCGTTGGACTACCAAGAGACCCAGTACTTC; cdr3_aa: CASRPLDYQETQYF
v_call: TRBV3-1; clone_size: -; j_call: TRBJ2-5; d_call: TRBD1; cdr3_nt: TGTGCCAGCAGCCTCCCTAGACAGGGAGTCGAGACCCAGTACTTC; cdr3_aa: CASSLPRQGVETQYF
v_call: TRBV5-8; clone_size: few; j_call: TRBJ1-5; d_call: -; cdr3_nt: TGTGCCAGCAGCTTGGGACAGAATTACAATCAGCCCCAGCATTTT; cdr3_aa: CASSLGQNYNQPQHF
v_call: TRBV29-1; clone_size: -; j_call: TRBJ2-5; d_call: -; cdr3_nt: TGCAGCGTTGAAGATAGTCAAGAGACCCAGTACTTC; cdr3_aa: CSVEDSQETQYF
v_call: TRBV23-1; clone_size: -; j_call: TRBJ2-7; d_call: -; cdr3_nt: TGCGCCACCGCCCGGTACGAGCAGTACTTC; cdr3_aa: CATARYEQYF
v_call: TRBV29-1; clone_size: few; j_call: TRBJ1-4; d_call: -; cdr3_nt: TGCAGCGTTGAAGACGCGGGGTTCAATGAAAAACTGTTTTTT; cdr3_aa: CSVEDAGFNEKLFF
v_call: TRBV3-1; clone_size: many; j_call: TRBJ2-5; d_call: -; cdr3_nt: TGTGCCAGCAGCCTCGGGACACATCAAGAGACCCAGTACTTC; cdr3_aa: CASSLGTHQETQYF
v_call: TRBV6-2/TRBV6-3; clone_size: few; j_call: TRBJ2-1; d_call: -; cdr3_nt: TGTGCCAGCAGCCGCGGGACCCGAGCTAATGAGCAGTTCTTC; cdr3_aa: CASSRGTRANEQFF
v_call: TRBV19; clone_size: few; j_call: TRBJ1-2; d_call: TRBD1; cdr3_nt: TGTGCCAGTAGCCCTGGACAGGCCCATGGCTACACCTTC; cdr3_aa: CASSPGQAHGYTF
v_call: TRBV7-3; clone_size: -; j_call: TRBJ2-2; d_call: -; cdr3_nt: TGTGCCAGTTCGGGGGAGGTCGGGGAGCTGTTTTTT; cdr3_aa: CASSGEVGELFF
v_call: TRBV19; clone_size: few; j_call: TRBJ2-3; d_call: -; cdr3_nt: TGTGCCAGTAGGCTAGGACTCACAGATACGCAGTATTTT; cdr3_aa: CASRLGLTDTQYF
v_call: TRBV7-9; clone_size: few; j_call: TRBJ2-3; d_call: -; cdr3_nt: TGTGCCAGCAGTTATCCGGGACCCGCGGGAGATACGCAGTATTTT; cdr3_aa: CASSYPGPAGDTQYF
v_call: TRBV7-9; clone_size: few; j_call: TRBJ2-3; d_call: -; cdr3_nt: TGTGCCAGCAGCTTAGAGGGTAGCCGAAGCACAGATACGCAGTATTTT; cdr3_aa: CASSLEGSRSTDTQYF
v_call: TRBV5-1; clone_size: -; j_call: TRBJ1-1; d_call: -; cdr3_nt: TGCGCCAGCAGCTTCCAAGGGGATGGAGTAGCTTTCTTT; cdr3_aa: CASSFQGDGVAFF
v_call: TRBV4-2; clone_size: few; j_call: TRBJ2-7; d_call: -; cdr3_nt: TGTGCCAGCAGCCCAAGAGAGAGGGACTACGAGCAGTACTTC; cdr3_aa: CASSPRERDYEQYF
v_call: TRBV12-3/TRBV12-4; clone_size: many; j_call: TRBJ2-7; d_call: -; cdr3_nt: TGTGCCAGCAGTTTAGTTGGGACATACTACGAGCAGTACTTC; cdr3_aa: CASSLVGTYYEQYF
v_call: TRBV7-2; clone_size: -; j_call: TRBJ2-2; d_call: -; cdr3_nt: TGTGCCAGCAGCTTAAATTCTTGGGGGGACACCGGGGAGCTGTTTTTT; cdr3_aa: CASSLNSWGDTGELFF